These 7 T cell receptor beta chains share one sample of origin, sequenced in a study of blood T cell repertoires in COVID-19. The repertoire was sequenced with immunoSEQ multiplex PCR; TCRdb's copy has only in-frame clones and lacks some. The profile shows around 78,000 clones, over 75% of them singletons. The sample consisted of peripheral blood. The receptors originated from a human donor in a cohort sampled during active COVID-19.

J is TRBJ2-1 and V is TRBV3-1 (or the pseudogene TRBV3-2), with 13 bases that match TRBD2. The trim removed 2 bases at V and 0 bases at J, leaving 13 bases unmatched. This CDR3 has 21 amino acids. CDR1 is LGHDT and CDR2 is YNNKEL in the germline V gene (reference sequence). CDR3 sequence: CASSQQQPKGLAGYSYNEQFF. Written as DNA, the CDR3 is TGTGCCAGCAGCCAACAACAACCTAAGGGACTAGCGGGGTACTCCTACAATGAGCAGTTCTTC.

As DNA, the CDR3 is TGTGCCAGCAGAGTGGGGCTACTTAGCAATCAGCCCCAGCATTTT. Translating it yields CASRVGLLSNQPQHF. V is TRBV2 and J is TRBJ1-5, with D perhaps matching TRBD1 (5 bases). CDR1 SNHLY and CDR2 FYNNEI come from the germline V gene. Trimming removed 6 bases at V and 0 bases at J, with 12 bases between. The CDR3 consists of 15 residues. Filled out from reference TRBV2 and TRBJ1-5, the complete variable domain reads EPEVTQTPSHQVTQMGQEVILRCVPISNHLYFYWYRQILGQKVEFLVSFYNNEISEKSEIFDDQFSVERPDGSNFTLKIRSTKLEDSAMYFCASRVGLLSNQPQHFGDGTRLSIL.

This chain joins TRBV5-4 and TRBJ2-5; D may be TRBD1 (6 bases). The CDR3 runs to 14 residues. Trimming shortened V by 5 bases and J by 5 bases, and 16 bases separated the two germline ends. Germline loops: CDR1 SGHNT, CDR2 YYREEE (reference sequence). CDR3 protein: CASRAPGQGETQYF. The DNA for the CDR3 is TGTGCCAGCAGAGCCCCTGGCCAGGGGGAGACCCAGTACTTC.

This chain connects TRBV5-1 to TRBJ1-4; tentative D call: TRBD1 (5 bases). The V gene lost 6 bases and the J gene lost 4 bases, with 19 bases spanning the gap. Germline values: CDR1 SGHRS, CDR2 YFSETQ. The CDR3 length is 16 residues. The CDR3 is CASTVDAGTGNEKLFF. CDR3 bases: TGCGCCAGCACCGTTGACGCGGGGACCGGTAATGAAAAACTGTTTTTT.

The rearrangement uses TRBV5-1 and TRBJ2-2; TRBD2 agrees at 9 bases. V gave up 2 bases and J gave up 7 bases; unmatched junction bases: 12. There are 17 residues in the CDR3. In germline, CDR1 is SGHRS, CDR2 YFSETQ. For the CDR3, the DNA is TGCGCCAGCAGCTTTGGGACTCGCGGGGGGGCCGGCGGGGAGCTGTTTTTT. Protein product: CASSFGTRGGAGGELFF.

The chain joins TRBV2 to TRBJ2-3, with 7 bases aligning to TRBD2. CDR3 length: 15 amino acids. Germline CDR1 is SNHLY and CDR2 is FYNNEI. The V gene end was trimmed by 7 bases and the J gene end by 5 bases; junction bases not matched to a gene: 12. Here the CDR3 DNA reads TGTGCCAGCACGCGGGACTACGGATCGGGAGATACGCAGTATTTT. Protein sequence: CASTRDYGSGDTQYF.

In nucleotides, the CDR3 is TGTGCCACCGCCTGGACCAGCGGGGTTTCCCAGACCCAGTACTTC. This codes for CATAWTSGVSQTQYF. The V and J genes are TRBV11-2 and TRBJ2-5; 7 nucleotides match TRBD2. J gave up 6 bases and V 10 bases, and 17 bases lay outside the gene matches. CDR3 length: 15 amino acids. Looked up from germline, CDR1 is SGHAT and CDR2 is FQNNGV.